The 25 T cell receptor beta chains reported below all come from one sample, sequenced in a study of spatial heterogeneity in lung cancer. Study findings and constraints: Mutation tallies in tumors tracked expanded intratumoral alpha and beta TCR counts.

TCRdb ran MiXCR on the 5' RACE reads and lists one entry per CDR3 protein. This table holds 2,000 to 2,500 distinct CDR3 sequences, 2% to 2.5% found once. Antigens for these TCRs are unknown. Time point reported: sample taken at primary tumor resection. This specimen was lung tumor tissue, taken at surgery. These receptors all come from a male donor with early-stage non-small cell lung cancer.

Ten or more counts support this clonotype. J is TRBJ2-5 and V is TRBV24-1; 7 positions match TRBD1. CDR3 length: 15 residues. Unmatched junction bases numbered 6, after V lost 4 bases and J lost 2 bases. The germline V gene encodes CDR1 KGHDR and CDR2 SFDVKD. The CDR3 region has the DNA TGTGCCACCAGTGACCATCGGACAGGTCAAGAGACCCAGTACTTC. It yields the protein CATSDHRTGQETQYF.

By sample share, this clonotype is medium-sized. The chain is built from TRBV5-2 and TRBJ2-2. TRBV5-2 is assigned pseudogene status. This CDR3 spans 14 amino acids. CDR3 nucleotide sequence: TGTGCCAGCAGCTTAGATCAATGGGCCGGGGAGCTGTTTTTT. This translates into CASSLDQWAGELFF.

This clonotype was seen ten or more times. The V gene is TRBV20-1, the J gene TRBJ2-7, with 9 positions matching TRBD1. Trimming cost V 6 bases and J 2 bases; bases outside gene matches: 8. The CDR3 runs to 14 residues. Germline CDR1 reads DFQATT; CDR2 reads SNEGSKA (reference sequence). This CDR3 is CSAQDRGRTYEQYF. The DNA of the CDR3 is TGCAGTGCCCAAGACAGGGGGAGGACCTACGAGCAGTACTTC.

V usage is TRBV12-3 or TRBV12-4 and J usage is TRBJ1-2; D is uncertain. The CDR3 is 15 amino acids. V was trimmed by 3 bases and J by 4 bases, leaving 15 bases between them. The CDR3 reads CASSFQAGTLYGYTF. CDR3 coding DNA: TGTGCCAGCAGTTTTCAGGCAGGAACCCTCTATGGCTACACCTTC.

Regarding this clonotype: Since a much larger clone is just one base distant, this may be a read error. The rearrangement joins TRBV7-2 to TRBJ2-7; no clear D gene. The V end lost 8 bases, the J end lost 2 bases, and 19 bases lay between the germline ends. Germline lookup yields CDR1 SGHTA and CDR2 FQGNSA. This CDR3 comprises 15 residues. CDR3 region: CASPLSGSPTYEQYF. CDR3 bases: TGTGCCAGCCCCCTGTCGGGCTCGCCGACCTACGAGCAGTACTTC.

In its sample, this clonotype ranks as medium-sized. The chain uses TRBV5-6 and TRBJ1-6; no clear D. The germline gives CDR1 SGHDT, CDR2 YYEEEE. Trimming cost V 0 bases and J 0 bases, with 10 bases left between them. This CDR3 comprises 17 residues. In nucleotides, the CDR3 is TGTGCCAGCAGCTTGGGTTTTGGGAGCTCCTATAATTCACCCCTCCACTTT. Protein sequence: CASSLGFGSSYNSPLHF.

By sample fraction, this clonotype is medium-sized (0.01 to 0.1%). The V call is TRBV5-6, the J call TRBJ2-1, with D maybe TRBD2 (6 bases). Trimming cost V 5 bases and J 12 bases, with 15 bases left between them. In germline, CDR1 is SGHDT, CDR2 YYEEEE. This CDR3 contains 12 residues. The CDR3 protein is CASRGRDSRQFF. The CDR3 nucleotides are TGTGCCAGCAGGGGCCGGGACTCCCGGCAGTTCTTC.

This clonotype ranks as medium-sized. The chain links TRBV6-5 to TRBJ1-4; a weak D match, TRBD1 (5 bases). V gave up 6 bases and J gave up 4 bases, with 9 bases separating them. The CDR3 is 13 residues long. Germline loops: CDR1 MNHEY, CDR2 SVGAGI. The CDR3 nucleotides read TGTGCCAGCAGGGGGCACGGTAATGAAAAACTGTTTTTT. Translated, it gives CASRGHGNEKLFF.

This clonotype is labeled as medium-sized. Here the CDR3 DNA reads TGTGCCAGCAGTGACCCCCGGCTACAGGGTAGCCTTAACTATGGCTACACCTTC. Protein: CASSDPRLQGSLNYGYTF. The genes are TRBV25-1 and TRBJ1-2; tentative D call: TRBD1 (6 bases). Germline V CDR1 and CDR2: MGHDK, SYGVNS. V lost 3 bases and J lost 1, with 21 bases in between. This CDR3 is built from 18 residues.

This clonotype has a count of ten or more. This chain joins TRBV28 and TRBJ2-6; a possible D gene is TRBD2 (5 bases). Looked up from germline, CDR1 is MDHEN and CDR2 is SYDVKM. Trimming left V 7 bases short and J 2 bases short, with 15 bases between. CDR3 size: 16 residues. CDR3 bases: TGTGCCAGCATCACTCGTCTGGGAGCTGGGGCCAACGTCCTGACTTTC. This encodes CASITRLGAGANVLTF.

This clonotype is categorized as medium-sized. The CDR3 reads CASAKPMNDNEQFF. Written as DNA, the CDR3 is TGCGCCAGTGCCAAACCTATGAACGACAATGAGCAGTTCTTC. The chain is built from TRBV5-1 and TRBJ2-1; no clear D. The CDR3 length is 14 residues. Germline V CDR1 and CDR2: SGHRS, YFSETQ. The ends were cut back, 8 bases at V and 5 bases at J, with 17 bases in the middle.

This clonotype is medium-sized (0.01 to 0.1%) in the sample. This chain connects TRBV5-1 to TRBJ1-2; D is ambiguous. Trimming stripped 4 bases from V and 4 bases from J, with 11 bases between. CDR1 is SGHRS and CDR2 is YFSETQ in the germline V gene. CDR3 size: 13 residues. CDR3 loop: CASSIEVGYGYTF. In DNA, the CDR3 is TGCGCCAGCAGCATAGAAGTTGGCTATGGCTACACCTTC.

In its sample, this clonotype ranks as medium-sized. The J gene is TRBJ1-2, the V gene TRBV14; 10 bases are a match to TRBD1. The V and J ends lost 4 bases and 5 bases, in that order; junction bases with no gene match: 7. This CDR3 spans 15 amino acids. Germline V CDR1 and CDR2: SGHDN, FVKESK. The CDR3 reads CASSRSGTGAYGYTF. The CDR3 coding sequence is TGTGCCAGCAGCCGTTCCGGGACAGGGGCGTATGGCTACACCTTC.

This clonotype is labeled medium-sized. J is TRBJ2-3 and V is TRBV5-4, with a tentative D call TRBD2 (6 bases). CDR1 and CDR2 (germline): SGHNT, YYREEE (reference sequence). The V gene lost 0 bases and the J gene lost 0 bases, with 14 bases spanning the gap. The CDR3 is made up of 17 amino acids. CDR3 DNA: TGTGCCAGCAGCTTGGACTTTGGGACTTTAAGCACAGATACGCAGTATTTT. Its protein is CASSLDFGTLSTDTQYF.

In this sample, this clonotype is medium-sized. The rearrangement uses TRBV12-3 or TRBV12-4 and TRBJ1-4; D may be TRBD1 (6 bases). The CDR3 runs 18 residues. Trimming stripped 0 bases from V and 2 bases from J, with 16 bases between. The CDR3: CASSLALGGQKTNEKLFF. CDR3 DNA sequence: TGTGCCAGCAGTTTAGCGCTGGGGGGGCAGAAGACTAATGAAAAACTGTTTTTT.

This clonotype is categorized as medium-sized. This rearrangement joins TRBV11-1 to TRBJ2-5; tentative D call: TRBD1 (7 bases). Trimming cost V 5 bases and J 7 bases, with 17 bases left between them. Germline loops: CDR1 SGHAT, CDR2 FQDESV (reference sequence). The CDR3 extends over 14 amino acids. CDR3 amino acids: CASSGRGAGRTQYF. The CDR3 bases are TGTGCCAGCAGCGGCAGGGGGGCCGGAAGGACCCAGTACTTC.

This clonotype qualifies as medium-sized. The chain has TRBV5-1 and TRBJ1-1; D gene uncertain. The CDR3 totals 13 residues. The germline gives CDR1 SGHRS, CDR2 YFSETQ. The V and J ends lost 4 bases and 0 bases respectively, with 7 bases between them. CDR3 sequence: CASSPEMNTEAFF. Here the CDR3 DNA reads TGCGCCAGCAGCCCCGAGATGAACACTGAAGCTTTCTTT.

This clonotype is categorized as medium-sized (0.01 to 0.1%). The rearrangement links TRBV7-8 to TRBJ2-3; D remains unclear. CDR3 length: 15 amino acids. Germline V gives CDR1 SGHVS, CDR2 FQNEAQ. V shed 1 base and J shed 4 bases, with 12 bases lying between them. The CDR3 spells CASSLGWGGADTQYF. The CDR3 bases are TGTGCCAGCAGCTTAGGGTGGGGTGGCGCAGATACGCAGTATTTT.

This clonotype is medium-sized within its sample. The chain is built from TRBV7-8 and TRBJ1-6; 9 positions match TRBD1. J gave up 7 bases and V 5 bases, and 12 bases lay outside the gene matches. CDR1 and CDR2 from the germline V gene are SGHVS and FQNEAQ. The CDR3 covers 17 residues. In nucleotides, the CDR3 is TGTGCCAGCAGCCTATGGACAGGGGAGGTAGAAAATTCACCCCTCCACTTT. This encodes CASSLWTGEVENSPLHF.

This clonotype is large. The rearrangement joins TRBV12-3 or TRBV12-4 to TRBJ1-1, with D possibly matching TRBD1 (5 bases). V gave up 5 bases and J gave up 0 bases, with 7 bases separating them. This CDR3 comprises 13 residues. The DNA of the CDR3 is TGTGCCAGCAGTCGGACAATGAACACTGAAGCTTTCTTT. It encodes CASSRTMNTEAFF.

This clonotype rates as medium-sized. The rearrangement uses TRBV12-3 or TRBV12-4 and TRBJ2-7; 9 bases fit TRBD1. V was pared by 7 bases and J by 4 bases, with 11 bases of the junction left unmatched. The CDR3 sequence is 15 residues long. CDR3 protein: CASNRAGQGFYEQYF. Here the CDR3 DNA reads TGTGCCAGCAATCGTGCGGGACAGGGTTTTTACGAGCAGTACTTC.

This clonotype was observed many times. The J gene is TRBJ2-2, the V gene TRBV5-1; D unclear. CDR1 is SGHRS, CDR2 YFSETQ, per germline. This CDR3 is built from 14 residues. The V gene lost 0 bases and the J gene lost 1 base, with 4 bases spanning the gap. CDR3 coding DNA: TGCGCCAGCAGCTTGGGACAGAACACCGGGGAGCTGTTTTTT. The encoded protein is CASSLGQNTGELFF.

This clonotype is medium-sized within its sample. The CDR3: CATSDHRTVQETQYF. CDR3 bases: TGTGCCACCAGTGACCATCGGACAGTTCAAGAGACCCAGTACTTC. This chain connects TRBV24-1 to TRBJ2-5; weak D call: TRBD1 (6 bases). The CDR3 is 15 amino acids. V lost 4 bases and J 2 bases, leaving 13 bases between the germline ends. Germline loops: CDR1 KGHDR, CDR2 SFDVKD.

This clonotype has a count of ten or more. The rearrangement uses TRBV20-1 and TRBJ2-7; 9 bases are a match to TRBD2. The CDR3 has 13 residues. Germline V gene lookup returns CDR1 DFQATT and CDR2 SNEGSKA (reference sequence). The trim removed 4 bases at V and 9 bases at J, leaving 10 bases unmatched. The CDR3 here is CSATGLANRAQYF. The CDR3, as DNA: TGCAGTGCTACCGGACTAGCGAACCGGGCGCAGTACTTC.

This clonotype qualifies as medium-sized (0.01 to 0.1%). V usage is TRBV20-1 and J usage is TRBJ1-1, with no clear D. V lost 3 bases, J lost 1 base, and 9 bases lay in between. This CDR3 has 13 amino acids. Germline V lookup: CDR1 DFQATT, CDR2 SNEGSKA (reference sequence). In nucleotides, the CDR3 is TGCAGTGCTAGCGGGCAGAGGAACACTGAAGCTTTCTTT. Translating it yields CSASGQRNTEAFF.